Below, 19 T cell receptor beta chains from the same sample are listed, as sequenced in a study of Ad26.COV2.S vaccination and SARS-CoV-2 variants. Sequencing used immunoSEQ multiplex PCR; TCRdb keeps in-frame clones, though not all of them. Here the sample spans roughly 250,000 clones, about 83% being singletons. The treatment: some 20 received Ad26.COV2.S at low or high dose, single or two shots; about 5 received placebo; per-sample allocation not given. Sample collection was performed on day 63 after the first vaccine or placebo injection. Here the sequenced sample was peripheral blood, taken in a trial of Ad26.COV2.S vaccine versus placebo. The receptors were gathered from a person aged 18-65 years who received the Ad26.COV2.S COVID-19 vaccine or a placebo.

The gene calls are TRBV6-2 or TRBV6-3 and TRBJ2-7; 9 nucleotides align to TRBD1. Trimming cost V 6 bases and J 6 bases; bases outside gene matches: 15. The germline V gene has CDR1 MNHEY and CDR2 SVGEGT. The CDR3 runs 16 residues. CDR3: CASSSHRVSDRGEQYV. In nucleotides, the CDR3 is TGTGCCAGCAGCAGCCATCGGGTCTCGGACAGGGGCGAGCAGTACGTC.

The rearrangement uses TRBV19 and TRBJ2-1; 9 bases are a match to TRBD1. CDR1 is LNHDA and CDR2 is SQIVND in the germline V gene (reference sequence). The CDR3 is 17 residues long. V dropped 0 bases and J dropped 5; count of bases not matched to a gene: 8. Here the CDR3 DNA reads TGTGCCAGTAGTATAGATCCCGGGACAGGGACTCACAATGAGCAGTTCTTC. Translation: CASSIDPGTGTHNEQFF.

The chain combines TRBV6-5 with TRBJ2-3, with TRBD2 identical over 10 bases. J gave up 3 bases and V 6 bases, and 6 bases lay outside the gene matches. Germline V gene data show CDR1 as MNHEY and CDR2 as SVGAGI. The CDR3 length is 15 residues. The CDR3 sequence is CASSGLAGGTDTQYF. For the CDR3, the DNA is TGTGCCAGCAGCGGATTAGCGGGGGGAACAGATACGCAGTATTTT.

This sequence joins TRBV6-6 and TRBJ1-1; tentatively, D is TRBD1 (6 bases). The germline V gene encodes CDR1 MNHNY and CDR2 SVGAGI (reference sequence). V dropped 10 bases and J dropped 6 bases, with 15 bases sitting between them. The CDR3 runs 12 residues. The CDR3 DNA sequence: TGTGCCACAAGGGGGGGCGACGCTGAAGCTTTCTTT. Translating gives CATRGGDAEAFF.

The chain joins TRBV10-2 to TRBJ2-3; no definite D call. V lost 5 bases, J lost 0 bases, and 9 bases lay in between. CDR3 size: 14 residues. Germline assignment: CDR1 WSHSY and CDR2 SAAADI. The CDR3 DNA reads TGCGCCAGCAGTACGTTGGGTAGCACAGATACGCAGTATTTT. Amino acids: CASSTLGSTDTQYF.

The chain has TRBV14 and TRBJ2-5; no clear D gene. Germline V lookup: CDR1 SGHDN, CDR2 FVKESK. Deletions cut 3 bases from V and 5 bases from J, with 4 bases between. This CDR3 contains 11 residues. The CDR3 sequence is CASSQAETQYF. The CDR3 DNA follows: TGTGCCAGCAGCCAGGCGGAGACCCAGTACTTC.

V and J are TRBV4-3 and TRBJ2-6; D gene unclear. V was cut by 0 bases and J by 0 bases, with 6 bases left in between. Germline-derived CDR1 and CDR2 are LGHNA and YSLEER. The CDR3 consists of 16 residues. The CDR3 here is CASSQDRLSGANVLTF. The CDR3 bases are TGCGCCAGCAGCCAAGATAGGCTCTCTGGGGCCAACGTCCTGACTTTC.

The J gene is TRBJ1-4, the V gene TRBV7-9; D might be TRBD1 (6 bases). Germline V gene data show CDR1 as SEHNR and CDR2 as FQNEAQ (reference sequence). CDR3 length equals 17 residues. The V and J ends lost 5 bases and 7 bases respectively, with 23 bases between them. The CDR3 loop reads CASSAGHQTPWAEKLFF. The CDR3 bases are TGTGCCAGCAGCGCGGGACACCAAACACCTTGGGCTGAAAAACTGTTTTTT.

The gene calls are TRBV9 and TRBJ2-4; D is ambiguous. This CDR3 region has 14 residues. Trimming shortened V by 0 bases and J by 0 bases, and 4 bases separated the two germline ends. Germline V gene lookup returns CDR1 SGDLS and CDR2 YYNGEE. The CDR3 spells CASSVDPAKNIQYF. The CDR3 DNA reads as TGTGCCAGCAGCGTAGACCCAGCCAAAAACATTCAGTACTTC.

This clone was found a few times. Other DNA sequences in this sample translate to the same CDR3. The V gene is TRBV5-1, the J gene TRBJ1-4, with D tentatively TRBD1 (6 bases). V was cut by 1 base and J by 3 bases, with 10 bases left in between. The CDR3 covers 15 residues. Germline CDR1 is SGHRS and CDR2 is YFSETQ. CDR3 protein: CASSLTAGANEKLFF. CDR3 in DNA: TGCGCCAGCAGCTTGACGGCAGGGGCTAATGAAAAACTGTTTTTT. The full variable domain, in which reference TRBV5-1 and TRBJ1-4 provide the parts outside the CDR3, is KAGVTQTPRYLIKTRGQQVTLSCSPISGHRSVSWYQQTPGQGLQFLFEYFSETQRNKGNFPGRFSGRQFSNSRSEMNVSTLELGDSALYLCASSLTAGANEKLFFGSGTQLSVL.

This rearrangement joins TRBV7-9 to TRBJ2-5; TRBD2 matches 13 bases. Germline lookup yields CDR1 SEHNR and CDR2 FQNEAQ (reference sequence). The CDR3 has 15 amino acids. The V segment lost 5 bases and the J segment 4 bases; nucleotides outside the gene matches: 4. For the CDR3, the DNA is TGTGCCAGCAGCGCCGGACTAGCGGGAGCAGAGACCCAGTACTTC. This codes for CASSAGLAGAETQYF.

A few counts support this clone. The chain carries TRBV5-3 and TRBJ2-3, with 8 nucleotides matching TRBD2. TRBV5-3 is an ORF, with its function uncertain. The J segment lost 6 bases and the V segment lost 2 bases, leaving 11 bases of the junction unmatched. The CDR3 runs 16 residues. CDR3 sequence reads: CARSLRDSGISDTQYF. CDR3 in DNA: TGTGCCAGAAGCTTAAGGGATAGCGGGATAAGTGATACGCAGTATTTT.

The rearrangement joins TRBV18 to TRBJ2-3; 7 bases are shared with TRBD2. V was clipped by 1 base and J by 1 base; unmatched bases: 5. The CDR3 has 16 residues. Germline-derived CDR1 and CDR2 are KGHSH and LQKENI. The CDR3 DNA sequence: TGTGCCAGCTCACCACGTGGCGGGGGAGGCACAGATACGCAGTATTTT. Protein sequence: CASSPRGGGGTDTQYF.

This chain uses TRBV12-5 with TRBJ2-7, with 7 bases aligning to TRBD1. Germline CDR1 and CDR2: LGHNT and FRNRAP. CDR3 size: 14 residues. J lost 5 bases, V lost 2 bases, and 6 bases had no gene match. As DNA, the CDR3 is TGTGCTAGTGGTTTGAGGCAGGGGGTCGACGAGCAGTACGTC. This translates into CASGLRQGVDEQYV.

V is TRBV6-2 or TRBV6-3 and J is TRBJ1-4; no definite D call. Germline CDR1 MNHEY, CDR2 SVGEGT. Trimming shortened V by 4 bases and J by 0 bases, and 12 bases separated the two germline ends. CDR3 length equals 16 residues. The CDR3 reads CASSFERIATNEKLFF. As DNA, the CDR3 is TGTGCCAGCAGTTTCGAGAGAATCGCAACTAATGAAAAACTGTTTTTT.

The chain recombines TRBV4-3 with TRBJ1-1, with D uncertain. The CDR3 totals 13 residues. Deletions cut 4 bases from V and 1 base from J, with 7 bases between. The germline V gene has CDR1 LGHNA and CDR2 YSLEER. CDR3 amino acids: CASSPTSNTEAFF. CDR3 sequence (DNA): TGCGCCAGCAGCCCGACATCGAACACTGAAGCTTTCTTT.

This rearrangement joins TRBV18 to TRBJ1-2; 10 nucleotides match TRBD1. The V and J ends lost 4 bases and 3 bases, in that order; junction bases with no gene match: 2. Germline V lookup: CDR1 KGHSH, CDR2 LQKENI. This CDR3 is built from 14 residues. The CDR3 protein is CASSQGQGDYGYTF. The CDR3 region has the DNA TGTGCCAGCTCACAAGGACAGGGGGACTATGGCTACACCTTC. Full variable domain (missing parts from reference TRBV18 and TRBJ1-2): NAGVMQNPRHLVRRRGQEARLRCSPMKGHSHVYWYRQLPEEGLKFMVYLQKENIIDESGMPKERFSAEFPKEGPSILRIQQVVRGDSAAYFCASSQGQGDYGYTFGSGTRLTVV.

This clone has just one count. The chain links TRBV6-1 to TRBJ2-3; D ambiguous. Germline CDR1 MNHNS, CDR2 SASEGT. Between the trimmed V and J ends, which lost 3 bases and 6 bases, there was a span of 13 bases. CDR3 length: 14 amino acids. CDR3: CASSERQWSDTQYF. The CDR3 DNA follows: TGTGCCAGCAGTGAGCGACAATGGAGCGATACGCAGTATTTT.

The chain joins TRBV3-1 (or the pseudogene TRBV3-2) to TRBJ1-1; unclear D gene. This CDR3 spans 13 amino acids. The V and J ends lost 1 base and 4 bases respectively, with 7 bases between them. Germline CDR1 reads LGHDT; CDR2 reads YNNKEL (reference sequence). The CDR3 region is CASSQVTSTEAFF. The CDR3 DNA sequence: TGTGCCAGCAGCCAAGTCACGAGCACTGAAGCTTTCTTT.